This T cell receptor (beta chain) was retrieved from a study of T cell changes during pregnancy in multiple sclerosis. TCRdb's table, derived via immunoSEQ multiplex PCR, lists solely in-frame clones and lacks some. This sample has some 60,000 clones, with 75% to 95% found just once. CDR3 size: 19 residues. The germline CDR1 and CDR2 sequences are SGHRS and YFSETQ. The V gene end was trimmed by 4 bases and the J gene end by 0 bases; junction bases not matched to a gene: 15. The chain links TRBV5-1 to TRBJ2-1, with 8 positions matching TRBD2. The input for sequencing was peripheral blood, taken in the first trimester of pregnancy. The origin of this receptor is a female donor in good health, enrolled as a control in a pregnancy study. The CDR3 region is CASSANLAGLATSYNEQFF. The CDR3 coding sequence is TGCGCCAGCAGCGCAAACCTAGCGGGCCTCGCCACCTCCTACAATGAGCAGTTCTTC.